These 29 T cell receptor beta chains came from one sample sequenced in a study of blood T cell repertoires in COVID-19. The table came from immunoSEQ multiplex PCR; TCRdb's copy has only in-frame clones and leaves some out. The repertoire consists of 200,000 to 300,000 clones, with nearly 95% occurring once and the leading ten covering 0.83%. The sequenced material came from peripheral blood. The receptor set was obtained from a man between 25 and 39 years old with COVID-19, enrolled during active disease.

CDR3 coding DNA: TGTGCCAGCAGCCAAGCCGGACAGGAAGCTTTCTTT. Its protein is CASSQAGQEAFF. This rearrangement joins TRBV3-1 (or the pseudogene TRBV3-2) to TRBJ1-1; tentative D call: TRBD1 (6 bases). V shed 1 base and J shed 8 bases, with 8 bases lying between them. The germline V gene encodes CDR1 LGHDT and CDR2 YNNKEL (reference sequence). This CDR3 is built from 12 residues.

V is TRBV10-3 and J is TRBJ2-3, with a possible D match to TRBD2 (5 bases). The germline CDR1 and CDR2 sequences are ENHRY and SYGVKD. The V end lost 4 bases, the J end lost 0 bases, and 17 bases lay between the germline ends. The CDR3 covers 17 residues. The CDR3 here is CAISGTEATTSTDTQYF. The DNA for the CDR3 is TGTGCCATCAGTGGAACGGAGGCGACGACTAGCACAGATACGCAGTATTTT.

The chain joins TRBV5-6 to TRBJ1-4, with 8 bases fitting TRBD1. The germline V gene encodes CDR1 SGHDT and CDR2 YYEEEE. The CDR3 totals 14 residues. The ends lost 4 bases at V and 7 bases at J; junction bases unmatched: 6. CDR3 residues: CASSHRDRIEKLFF. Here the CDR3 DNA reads TGTGCCAGCAGCCACCGGGACAGGATTGAAAAACTGTTTTTT.

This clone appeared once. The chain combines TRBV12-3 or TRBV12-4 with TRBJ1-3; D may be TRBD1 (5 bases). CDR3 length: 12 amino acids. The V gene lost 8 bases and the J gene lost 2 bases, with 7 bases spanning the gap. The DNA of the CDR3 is TGTGCCAGCCGGGGGACTGGAAACACCATATATTTT. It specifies CASRGTGNTIYF.

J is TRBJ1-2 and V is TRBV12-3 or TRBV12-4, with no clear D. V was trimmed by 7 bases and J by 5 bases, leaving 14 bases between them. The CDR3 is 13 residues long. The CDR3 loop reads CASTEMGGYGYTF. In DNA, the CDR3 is TGTGCCAGCACCGAAATGGGAGGTTATGGCTACACCTTC.

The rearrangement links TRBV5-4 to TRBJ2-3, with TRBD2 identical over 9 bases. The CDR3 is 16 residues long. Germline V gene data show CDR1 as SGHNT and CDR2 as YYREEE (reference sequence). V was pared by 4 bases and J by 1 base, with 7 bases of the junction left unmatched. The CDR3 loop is CASSLAGPPGTDTQYF. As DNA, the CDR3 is TGTGCCAGCAGCCTAGCGGGACCGCCGGGCACAGATACGCAGTATTTT. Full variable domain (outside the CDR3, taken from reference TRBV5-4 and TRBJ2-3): ETGVTQSPTHLIKTRGQQVTLRCSSQSGHNTVSWYQQALGQGPQFIFQYYREEENGRGNFPPRFSGLQFPNYSSELNVNALELDDSALYLCASSLAGPPGTDTQYFGPGTRLTVL.

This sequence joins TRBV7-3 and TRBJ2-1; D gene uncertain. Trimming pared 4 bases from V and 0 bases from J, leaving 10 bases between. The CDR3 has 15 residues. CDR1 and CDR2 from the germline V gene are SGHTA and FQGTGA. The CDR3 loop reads CASSSKMSSYNEQFF. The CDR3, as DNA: TGTGCCAGCAGCTCAAAGATGAGCTCCTACAATGAGCAGTTCTTC. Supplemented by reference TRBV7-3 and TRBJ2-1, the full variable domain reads GAGVSQTPSNKVTEKGKYVELRCDPISGHTALYWYRQSLGQGPEFLIYFQGTGAADDSGLPNDRFFAVRPEGSVSTLKIQRTERGDSAVYLCASSSKMSSYNEQFFGPGTRLTVL.

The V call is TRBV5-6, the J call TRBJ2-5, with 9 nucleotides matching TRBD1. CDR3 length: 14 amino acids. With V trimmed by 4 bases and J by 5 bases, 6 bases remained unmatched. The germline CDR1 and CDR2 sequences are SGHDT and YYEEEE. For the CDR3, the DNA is TGTGCCAGCAGCGAGGGGACAGGGCGGGAGACCCAGTACTTC. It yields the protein CASSEGTGRETQYF.

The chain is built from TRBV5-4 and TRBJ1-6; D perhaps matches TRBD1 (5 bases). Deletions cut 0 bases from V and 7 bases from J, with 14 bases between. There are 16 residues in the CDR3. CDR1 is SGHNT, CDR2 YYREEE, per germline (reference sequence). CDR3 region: CASSLDAGRRNSPLHF. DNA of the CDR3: TGTGCCAGCAGCTTGGATGCGGGGCGCCGCAATTCACCCCTCCACTTT.

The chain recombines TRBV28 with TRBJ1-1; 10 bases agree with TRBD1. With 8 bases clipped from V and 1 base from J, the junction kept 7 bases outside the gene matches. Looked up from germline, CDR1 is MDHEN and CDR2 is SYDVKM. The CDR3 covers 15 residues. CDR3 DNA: TGTGCCAGCCAGAGACAGGGGGCTCGGAACACTGAAGCTTTCTTT. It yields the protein CASQRQGARNTEAFF.

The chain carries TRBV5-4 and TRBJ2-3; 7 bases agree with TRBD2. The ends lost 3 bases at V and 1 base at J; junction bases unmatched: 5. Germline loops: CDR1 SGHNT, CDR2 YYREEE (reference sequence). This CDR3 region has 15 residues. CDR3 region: CASSSWAGGTDTQYF. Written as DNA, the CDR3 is TGTGCCAGCAGCTCCTGGGCGGGGGGCACAGATACGCAGTATTTT.

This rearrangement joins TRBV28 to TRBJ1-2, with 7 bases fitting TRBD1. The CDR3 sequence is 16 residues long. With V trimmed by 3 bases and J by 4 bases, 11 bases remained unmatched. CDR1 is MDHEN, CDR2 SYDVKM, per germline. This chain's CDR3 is CASSFSGQEYSYGYTF. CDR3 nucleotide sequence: TGTGCCAGCAGTTTTTCCGGACAGGAATATTCCTATGGCTACACCTTC.

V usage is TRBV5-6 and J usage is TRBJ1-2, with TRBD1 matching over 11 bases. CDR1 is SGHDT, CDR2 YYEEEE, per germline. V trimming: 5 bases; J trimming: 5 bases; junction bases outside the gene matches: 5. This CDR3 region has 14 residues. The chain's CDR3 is CASRRTGGEYGYTF. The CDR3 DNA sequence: TGTGCCAGCAGGAGGACAGGGGGCGAATATGGCTACACCTTC.

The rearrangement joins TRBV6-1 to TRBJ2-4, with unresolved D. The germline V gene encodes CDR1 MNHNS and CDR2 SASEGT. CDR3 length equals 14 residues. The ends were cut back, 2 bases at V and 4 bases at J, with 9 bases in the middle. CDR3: CASSETASKNIQYF. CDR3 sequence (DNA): TGTGCCAGCAGTGAAACCGCGTCTAAAAACATTCAGTACTTC.

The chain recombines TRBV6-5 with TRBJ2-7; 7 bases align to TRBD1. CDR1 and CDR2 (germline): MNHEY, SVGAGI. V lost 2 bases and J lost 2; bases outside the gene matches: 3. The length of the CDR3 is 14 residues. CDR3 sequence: CASSYTTGAYEQYF. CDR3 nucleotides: TGTGCCAGCAGTTACACTACAGGGGCCTACGAGCAGTACTTC.

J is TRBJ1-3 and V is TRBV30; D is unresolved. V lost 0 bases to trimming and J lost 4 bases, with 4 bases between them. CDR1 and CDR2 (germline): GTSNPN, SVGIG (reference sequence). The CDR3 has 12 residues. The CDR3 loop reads CAWSVLGNTIYF. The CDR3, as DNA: TGTGCCTGGAGTGTACTCGGAAACACCATATATTTT.

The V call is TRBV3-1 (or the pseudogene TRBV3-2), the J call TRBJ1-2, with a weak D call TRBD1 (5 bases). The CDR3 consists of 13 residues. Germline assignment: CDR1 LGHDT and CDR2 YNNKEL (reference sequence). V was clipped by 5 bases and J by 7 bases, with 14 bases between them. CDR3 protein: CASSIRGGGGYTF. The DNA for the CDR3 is TGTGCCAGCAGCATCCGGGGGGGAGGTGGCTACACCTTC.

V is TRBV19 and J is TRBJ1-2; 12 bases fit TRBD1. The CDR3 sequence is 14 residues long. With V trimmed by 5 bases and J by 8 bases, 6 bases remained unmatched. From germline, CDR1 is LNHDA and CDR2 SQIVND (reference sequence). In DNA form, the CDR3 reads TGTGCCAGTAGTGCGGGACAGGGGGCCGGCGGCTACACCTTC. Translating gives CASSAGQGAGGYTF.

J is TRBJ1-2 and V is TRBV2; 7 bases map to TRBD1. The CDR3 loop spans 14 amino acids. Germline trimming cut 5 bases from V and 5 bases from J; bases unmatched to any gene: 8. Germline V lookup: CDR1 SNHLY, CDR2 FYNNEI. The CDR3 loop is CASSPGTELYGYTF. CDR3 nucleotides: TGTGCCAGCAGTCCCGGGACAGAGCTTTATGGCTACACCTTC.

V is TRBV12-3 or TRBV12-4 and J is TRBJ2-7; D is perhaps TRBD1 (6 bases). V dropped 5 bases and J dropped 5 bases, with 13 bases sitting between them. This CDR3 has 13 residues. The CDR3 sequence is CASSPTGSNEQYF. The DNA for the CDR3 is TGTGCCAGCAGTCCCACAGGGTCCAACGAGCAGTACTTC.

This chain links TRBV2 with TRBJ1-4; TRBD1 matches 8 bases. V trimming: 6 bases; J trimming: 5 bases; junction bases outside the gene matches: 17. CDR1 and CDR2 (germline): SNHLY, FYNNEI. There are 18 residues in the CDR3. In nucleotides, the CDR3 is TGTGCCAGCAGCGCAGGGGGCTTGGGCTATTCTTGGAATGAAAAACTGTTTTTT. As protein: CASSAGGLGYSWNEKLFF.

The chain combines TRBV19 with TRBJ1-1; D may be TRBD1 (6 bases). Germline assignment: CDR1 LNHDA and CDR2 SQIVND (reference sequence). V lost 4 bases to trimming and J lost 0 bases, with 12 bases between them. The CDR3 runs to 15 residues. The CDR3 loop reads CASSTPTGMNTEAFF. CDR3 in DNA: TGTGCCAGTAGTACCCCGACAGGTATGAACACTGAAGCTTTCTTT.

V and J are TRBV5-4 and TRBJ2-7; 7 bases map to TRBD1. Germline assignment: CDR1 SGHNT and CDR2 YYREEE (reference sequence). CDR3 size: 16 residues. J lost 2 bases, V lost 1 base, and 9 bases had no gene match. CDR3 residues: CASSLPGQTITYEQYF. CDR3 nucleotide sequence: TGTGCCAGCAGCTTGCCGGGACAGACGATAACCTACGAGCAGTACTTC.

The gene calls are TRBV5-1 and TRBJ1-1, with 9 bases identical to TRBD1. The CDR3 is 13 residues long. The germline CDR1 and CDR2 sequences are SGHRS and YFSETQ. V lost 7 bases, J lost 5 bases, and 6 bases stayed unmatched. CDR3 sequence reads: CASLGQGRTEAFF. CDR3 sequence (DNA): TGCGCCAGCCTTGGACAGGGGAGAACTGAAGCTTTCTTT.

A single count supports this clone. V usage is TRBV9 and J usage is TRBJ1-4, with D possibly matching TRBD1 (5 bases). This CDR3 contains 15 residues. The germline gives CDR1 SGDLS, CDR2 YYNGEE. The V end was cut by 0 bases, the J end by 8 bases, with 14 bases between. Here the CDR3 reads CASSVGKGDMEKLFF. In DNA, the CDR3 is TGTGCCAGCAGCGTAGGTAAAGGGGATATGGAAAAACTGTTTTTT.

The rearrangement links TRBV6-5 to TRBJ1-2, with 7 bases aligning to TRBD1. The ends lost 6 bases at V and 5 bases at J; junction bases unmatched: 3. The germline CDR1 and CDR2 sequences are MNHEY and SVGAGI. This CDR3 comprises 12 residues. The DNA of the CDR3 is TGTGCCAGCAGGGGACAGAAGTATGGCTACACCTTC. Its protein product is CASRGQKYGYTF.

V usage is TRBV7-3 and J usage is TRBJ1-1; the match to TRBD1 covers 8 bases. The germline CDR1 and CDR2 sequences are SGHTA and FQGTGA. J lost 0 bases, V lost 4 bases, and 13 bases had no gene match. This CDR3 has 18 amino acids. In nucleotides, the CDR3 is TGTGCCAGCAGCTCCGGGACAGGCTATATCTTAATGAACACTGAAGCTTTCTTT. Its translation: CASSSGTGYILMNTEAFF. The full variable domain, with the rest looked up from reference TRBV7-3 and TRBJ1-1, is GAGVSQTPSNKVTEKGKYVELRCDPISGHTALYWYRQSLGQGPEFLIYFQGTGAADDSGLPNDRFFAVRPEGSVSTLKIQRTERGDSAVYLCASSSGTGYILMNTEAFFGQGTRLTVV.

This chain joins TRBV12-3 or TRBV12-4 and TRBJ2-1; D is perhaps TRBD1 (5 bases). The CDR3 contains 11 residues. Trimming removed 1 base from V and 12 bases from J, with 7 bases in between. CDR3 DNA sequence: TGTGCCAGCAGTTTAGAAGGGGCGCAGTTCTTC. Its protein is CASSLEGAQFF.

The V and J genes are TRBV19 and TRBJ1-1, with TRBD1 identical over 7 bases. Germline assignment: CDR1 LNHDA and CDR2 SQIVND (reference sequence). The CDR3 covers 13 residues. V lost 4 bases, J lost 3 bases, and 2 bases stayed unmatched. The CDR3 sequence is CASSRQGHTEAFF. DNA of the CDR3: TGTGCCAGTAGTAGACAGGGCCACACTGAAGCTTTCTTT.